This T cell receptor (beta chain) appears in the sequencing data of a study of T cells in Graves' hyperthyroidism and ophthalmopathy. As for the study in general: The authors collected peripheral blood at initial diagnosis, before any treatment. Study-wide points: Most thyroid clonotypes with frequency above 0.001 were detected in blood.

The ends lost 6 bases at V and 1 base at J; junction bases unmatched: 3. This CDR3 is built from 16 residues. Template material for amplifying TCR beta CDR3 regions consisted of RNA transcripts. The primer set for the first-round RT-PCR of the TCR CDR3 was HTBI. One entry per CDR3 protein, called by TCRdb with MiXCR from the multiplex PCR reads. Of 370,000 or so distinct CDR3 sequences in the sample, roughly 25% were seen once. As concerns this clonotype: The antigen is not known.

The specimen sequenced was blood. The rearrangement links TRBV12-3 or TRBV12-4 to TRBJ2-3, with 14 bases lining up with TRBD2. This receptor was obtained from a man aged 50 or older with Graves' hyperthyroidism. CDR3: CASRAGLAGGTDTQYF. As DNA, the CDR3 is TGTGCCAGCAGGGCGGGACTAGCGGGGGGCACAGATACGCAGTATTTT.